This T cell receptor (beta chain) was identified during a study of blood T cell repertoires in COVID-19. Study details: COVID-19 samples, acute and convalescent, were from the United States, Italy and Spain. PBMCs, B-cell-depleted T cells, or T cells provided the cDNA or gDNA that made up the material.

Repertoires were generated with immunoSEQ multiplex PCR, while TCRdb's copy carries only in-frame clones and drops some. The sample holds about 180,000 clones, around 83% seen once. Germline V gene data show CDR1 as MDHEN and CDR2 as SYDVKM. The CDR3 consists of 14 residues. The V gene lost 4 bases and the J gene lost 5 bases, with 11 bases spanning the gap. The sequence was collected from a woman younger than 45 with active or convalescent COVID-19. The sequenced material came from peripheral blood. This chain links TRBV28 with TRBJ1-4; D is perhaps TRBD1 (6 bases). CDR3 amino acids: CASSSGQSNEKLFF. The CDR3 DNA follows: TGTGCCAGCAGTTCCGGACAGTCCAATGAAAAACTGTTTTTT. The whole variable domain, remainder taken from reference TRBV28 and TRBJ1-4, is DVKVTQSSRYLVKRTGEKVFLECVQDMDHENMFWYRQDPGLGLRLIYFSYDVKMKEKGDIPEGYSVSREKKERFSLILESASTNQTSMYLCASSSGQSNEKLFFGSGTQLSVL.